Presented here are 21 T cell receptor beta chains from one specimen sequenced in a study of tumor and adjacent non-tumor tissue in lung cancer (dated by TCRdb to 2016 to 2019). RNA was extracted from bulk unsorted tissue and checked for quality with a NanoDrop ND-1000 and an Agilent 2100. Distant non-tumor tissue taken more than 3 cm from the tumor edge was used as the normal lung sample. Receptor libraries were prepared by multiplex PCR. The reads were generated on an Illumina HiSeq 2500. Following protocols modified from ARM-PCR, the researchers constructed TCRbeta libraries through three rounds of nested PCR with primers (Table S4). TCRdb reworked the public reads: Q25 trimming with fastp, MiXCR clone assembly, productive beta chains retained. Identical CDR3 protein sequences are pooled into one entry, listed with their most common genes and DNA. This sample gives some 80,000 distinct CDR3 sequences in total; about 77% of them show up just once. The top ten clonotypes cover about a fifth of the sample.

The sequencing input was distant non-tumor lung tissue. The receptors come from a woman aged 45-60 years with non-small cell lung cancer.

The chain employs TRBV29-1 and TRBJ1-2; D is perhaps TRBD1 (5 bases). Germline CDR1 reads SQVTM; CDR2 reads ANQGSEA. This CDR3 region has 16 residues. V lost 7 bases and J lost 0, with 21 bases in between. CDR3 loop: CSAQDRVPTSNYGYTF. As DNA, the CDR3 is TGCAGCGCTCAAGACAGAGTACCCACCTCTAACTATGGCTACACCTTC.

On this clonotype: Given a much more abundant clone one base away, this may be a read error. Here the CDR3 omits its conserved ending phenylalanine or tryptophan, so a read error is the likely source. The chain recombines TRBV7-9 with TRBJ2-4; D is uncertain. Between the trimmed V and J ends, which lost 1 base and 0 bases, there was a span of 4 bases. Germline V gene data show CDR1 as SEHNR and CDR2 as FQNEAQ (reference sequence). CDR3 size: 14 residues. In nucleotides, the CDR3 is TGTGCCAGCAGCTTAGGAGAAGCCAAAAACATTCAGTACTTA. It is translated as CASSLGEAKNIQYL.

This clonotype has a single count. The V and J genes are TRBV28 and TRBJ2-7; the D gene is possibly TRBD2 (6 bases). The germline V gene encodes CDR1 MDHEN and CDR2 SYDVKM. The ends were cut back, 7 bases at V and 4 bases at J, with 14 bases in the middle. The CDR3 is 13 residues long. This CDR3 is CASTLLRGYEQYF. As DNA, the CDR3 is TGTGCCAGCACCCTACTGCGGGGATACGAGCAGTACTTC.

With respect to this clonotype: At one boundary the junction diverges from the germline segment, which might be a read error. The chain employs TRBV6-6 and TRBJ2-5, with a tentative D call TRBD2 (6 bases). The length of the CDR3 is 12 residues. Germline-derived CDR1 and CDR2 are MNHNY and SVGAGI (reference sequence). This chain's CDR3 is CASSLARDTQYF. CDR3 DNA sequence: TGTGCCAGCAGTTTAGCGCGGGATACCCAATACTTC.

Details on this clonotype: This CDR3 is missing its conserved last phenylalanine or tryptophan, likely due to a read error. The DNA is left out, because the CDR3 cannot be placed on it with certainty; the CDR3 is given as TCRdb lists it. The gene calls are TRBV6-1 and TRBJ2-7; the tabulated D call, TRBD2, remains unverified against the DNA. The CDR3 is 15 amino acids in total, end residues counted. Germline assignment: CDR1 MNHNS and CDR2 SASEGT. CDR3 amino acids: CASSLGLEAYYERYL.

This clonotype was counted a few times. DNA for the CDR3: TGCAGTGCTAGCGAACAGCCCCTCGGGTTCTATGGCTACACCTTC. Protein: CSASEQPLGFYGYTF. V gene TRBV20-1 combines with J gene TRBJ1-2; D is ambiguous. CDR3 length: 15 residues. Trimming removed 3 bases at V and 4 bases at J, with 18 bases between. Per the germline V gene, CDR1 is DFQATT and CDR2 is SNEGSKA (reference sequence).

As concerns this clonotype: Since a much larger clone is just one base distant, this may be a read error. The chain joins TRBV24-1 to TRBJ1-1; 8 positions agree with TRBD1. The CDR3 has 12 residues. From germline, CDR1 is KGHDR and CDR2 SFDVKD. The chain's CDR3 is CTIGQGNTEAFF. CDR3 in DNA: TGTACCATAGGACAGGGCAACACTGAAGCTTTCTTT.

Points on this clonotype: Germline and junction disagree at one end, which may indicate a read error. The chain is built from TRBV4-2 and TRBJ2-7, with D unresolved. This CDR3 is built from 16 residues. Per the germline V gene, CDR1 is LGHNA and CDR2 is YNFKEQ. The CDR3 region has the DNA TGTGCCACCAGCCATGCAGTAGAGACGGTCTCCTACGAGCAGTACTTC. It is translated as CATSHAVETVSYEQYF.

Note on this clonotype: Lacking the conserved final phenylalanine or tryptophan, this CDR3 likely reflects a read error. This rearrangement joins TRBV6-5 to TRBJ2-7, with D tentatively TRBD1 (5 bases). Germline CDR1 MNHEY, CDR2 SVGAGI. The CDR3 has 14 amino acids. CDR3 protein: CTSRPQGRTYEQYS. The CDR3 bases are TGTACCAGCAGACCGCAGGGTCGAACCTACGAGCAGTACTCC.

This chain joins TRBV11-2 and TRBJ2-5; 10 bases map to TRBD2. Germline values: CDR1 SGHAT, CDR2 FQNNGV. The CDR3 totals 16 residues. Trimming took 7 bases from V and 4 from J; bases not matched to a gene: 12. CDR3 bases: TGTGCCAGCAACTTGACTACTAGCGGGAACCCAGAGACCCAGTACTTC. Amino acid sequence: CASNLTTSGNPETQYF.

Turning to this clonotype: A much bigger clone sits one base away, suggesting this may be a read error. The V and J genes are TRBV24-1 and TRBJ1-2, with a possible D match to TRBD1 (6 bases). The germline V gene has CDR1 KGHDR and CDR2 SFDVKD. The CDR3 length is 15 residues. CDR3 nucleotides: TGTGCAAAAACAATCCCGGGGGCAGCTATCTATGGCTACACCTTC. It specifies CAKTIPGAAIYGYTF.

Notes on this clonotype: Relative to the germline gene, one junction end is altered; a read error may explain this. The chain uses TRBV7-8 and TRBJ2-7; 10 nucleotides match TRBD1. The CDR3 has 12 residues. Germline lookup yields CDR1 SGHVS and CDR2 FQNEAQ. Written as DNA, the CDR3 is TGTGCCAGCGGCTTTGACAGGGGGCGCGTGTACTTC. Amino acid sequence: CASGFDRGRVYF.

This chain links TRBV6-5 with TRBJ2-2, with D possibly being TRBD1 or TRBD2 (5 bases each). V lost 11 bases, J lost 7 bases, and 26 bases lay in between. CDR1 MNHEY and CDR2 SVGAGI come from the germline V gene. The CDR3 length is 16 residues. CDR3 in amino acids: CAVGDPTDGVHGELFF. The CDR3 DNA reads TGTGCCGTCGGGGACCCCACAGATGGCGTTCACGGGGAGCTGTTTTTT.

This clonotype was observed a single time. One end of the junction fails to match germline, which may point to a read error. This rearrangement joins TRBV5-5 to TRBJ2-3; D remains unclear. The germline V gene has CDR1 SGHKS and CDR2 YYEKEE (reference sequence). The CDR3 runs to 14 residues. CDR3 DNA: TGTGTCAGCAGCTTCTTAGAGAGCACAGATACGCAGTATTTC. This gives the protein CVSSFLESTDTQYF.

With respect to this clonotype: One junction end disagrees with the germline gene, perhaps due to a read error. The V and J genes are TRBV7-8 and TRBJ1-2; weak D call: TRBD1 (5 bases). The CDR3 has 17 amino acids. The germline V gene encodes CDR1 SGHVS and CDR2 FQNEAQ. This chain's CDR3 is CARNLVKVETGQYGYAF. The CDR3 DNA follows: TGTGCCAGGAACTTAGTTAAGGTGGAAACAGGTCAATATGGCTACGCCTTC.

This rearrangement joins TRBV10-3 to TRBJ2-7, with 7 bases identical to TRBD1. This CDR3 region has 14 residues. Losses at the gene ends were 6 bases for V and 2 bases for J; bases not matched to a gene: 7. The germline V gene has CDR1 ENHRY and CDR2 SYGVKD. The CDR3 sequence is CAISVSGQTYEQYF. CDR3 coding DNA: TGTGCCATCAGCGTGTCGGGACAGACCTACGAGCAGTACTTC.

The V and J genes are TRBV29-1 and TRBJ2-1; TRBD2 aligns across 7 bases. Germline CDR1 and CDR2: SQVTM and ANQGSEA. This CDR3 comprises 15 residues. Losses at the gene ends were 7 bases for V and 16 bases for J; bases not matched to a gene: 25. The CDR3 DNA follows: TGCAGCGCCGAGGATGGGGTAGCGGGTTCCTATGAGAAATTCTTC. Its protein product is CSAEDGVAGSYEKFF.

As concerns this clonotype: Relative to the germline gene, one junction end is altered; a read error may explain this. The genes are TRBV6-1 and TRBJ2-6, with D possibly being TRBD1 or TRBD2 (5 bases each). Looked up from germline, CDR1 is MNHNS and CDR2 is SASEGT. The CDR3 extends over 16 amino acids. CDR3 amino acids: CASMGTGLFGANVLIF. CDR3 DNA: TGTGCCAGCATGGGGACCGGTTTGTTCGGGGCCAACGTCCTGATTTTC.

Details on this clonotype: A far larger clone differs by one base, so this is likely a read error. This CDR3 is CSAGDRYEQYF. The CDR3 DNA reads TGCAGTGCGGGGGACAGATACGAGCAGTACTTC. The chain recombines TRBV20-1 with TRBJ2-7; 7 bases are a match to TRBD1. Germline CDR1 DFQATT, CDR2 SNEGSKA (reference sequence). The CDR3 is 11 residues long. V was pared by 6 bases and J by 4 bases, with 3 bases of the junction left unmatched.

A word on this clonotype: One end of the junction is discordant with germline, which a read error may explain. This sequence joins TRBV13 and TRBJ2-1; TRBD1 might be the D (6 bases). Germline V gives CDR1 PRHDT, CDR2 FYEKMQ (reference sequence). The CDR3 loop spans 13 amino acids. CDR3 region: CNSGKDSHNGQFF. The CDR3 coding sequence is TGTAACAGCGGTAAGGACAGTCACAATGGGCAGTTCTTC.

Turning to this clonotype: The junction departs from germline at one end; a sequencing error may be responsible. The rearrangement links TRBV28 to TRBJ2-2; D is perhaps TRBD1 (6 bases). Germline V gene data show CDR1 as MDHEN and CDR2 as SYDVKM. The length of the CDR3 is 15 residues. This CDR3 reads CARSLHGTNTGELFF. CDR3 nucleotide sequence: TGTGCCAGGAGTTTGCATGGGACAAACACCGGGGAGCTGTTTTTT.